A few counts support the clone carrying this TCR beta chain. TCRdb itself ran the RT-PCR reads through MiXCR, one entry per CDR3 protein. Here the sample spans more than 450,000 distinct CDR3 sequences, over 9% being singletons. These data belong to a study of response to subunit inactivated influenza vaccine. This CDR3 is 16 amino acids long. Germline V gene data show CDR1 as SEHNR and CDR2 as FQNEAQ (reference sequence). The ends lost 3 bases at V and 3 bases at J; junction bases unmatched: 8. In addition, the sample was reused for a study of T cells expressing NK-cell markers. That source notes: What made the TCR beta cDNA was 5'RACE template switching with UMIs.

This clonotype originated in a man aged 50 to 59 who received an inactivated influenza vaccine. The source was PBMCs from blood, collected on the day of vaccination. The J gene is TRBJ2-4, the V gene TRBV7-9, with 7 bases aligning to TRBD2. CDR3 loop: CASSFDSGGGKNIQYF. CDR3 sequence (DNA): TGTGCCAGCAGCTTCGATAGCGGCGGGGGCAAAAACATTCAGTACTTC.